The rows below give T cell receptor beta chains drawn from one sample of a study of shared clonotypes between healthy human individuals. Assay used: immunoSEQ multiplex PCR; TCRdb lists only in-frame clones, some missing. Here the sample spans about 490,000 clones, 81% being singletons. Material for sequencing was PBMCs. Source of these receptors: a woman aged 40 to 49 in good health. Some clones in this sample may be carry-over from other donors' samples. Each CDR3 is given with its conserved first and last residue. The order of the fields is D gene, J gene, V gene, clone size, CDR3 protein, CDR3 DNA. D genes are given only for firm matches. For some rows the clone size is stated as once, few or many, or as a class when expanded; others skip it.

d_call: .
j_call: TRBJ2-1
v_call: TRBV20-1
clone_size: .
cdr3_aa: CSAYSLEQFF
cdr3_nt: TGCAGTGCCTACTCCTTAGAGCAGTTCTTC

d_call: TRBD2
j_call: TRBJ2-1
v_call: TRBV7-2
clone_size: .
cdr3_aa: CASSTTGTSRYNEQFF
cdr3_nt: TGTGCCAGCAGTACGACCGGGACTAGCAGATACAATGAGCAGTTCTTC

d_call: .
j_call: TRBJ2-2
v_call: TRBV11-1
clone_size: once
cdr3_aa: CASSLQYTGELFF
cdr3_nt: TGTGCCAGCAGCTTGCAGTACACCGGGGAGCTGTTTTTT

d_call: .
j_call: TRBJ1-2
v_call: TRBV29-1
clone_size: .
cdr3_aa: CSAGRRNYGYTF
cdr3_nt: TGCAGCGCGGGACGGAGAAACTATGGCTACACCTTC

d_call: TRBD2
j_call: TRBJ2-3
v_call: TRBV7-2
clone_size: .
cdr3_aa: CASSLGGSSDTQYF
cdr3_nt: TGTGCCAGCAGCTTAGGCGGGAGCTCAGATACGCAGTATTTT

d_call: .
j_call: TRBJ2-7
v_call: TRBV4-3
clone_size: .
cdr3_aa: CASSPRHPDSSYEQYF
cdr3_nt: TGCGCCAGCAGCCCCCGGCACCCAGACAGTTCCTACGAGCAGTACTTC

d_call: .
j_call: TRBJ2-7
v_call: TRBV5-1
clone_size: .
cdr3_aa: CASSDQPGRRSYEQYF
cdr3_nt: TGCGCCAGCAGCGATCAACCGGGACGGCGATCCTACGAGCAGTACTTC

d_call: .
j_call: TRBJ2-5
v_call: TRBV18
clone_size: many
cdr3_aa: CASSRYVLAGQPGETQYF
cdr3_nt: TGTGCCAGCTCACGCTATGTGTTGGCTGGACAACCAGGAGAGACCCAGTACTTC

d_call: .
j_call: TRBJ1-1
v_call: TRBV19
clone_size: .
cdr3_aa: CASSQGLEAFF
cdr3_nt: TGTGCCAGTAGTCAGGGCCTTGAAGCTTTCTTT

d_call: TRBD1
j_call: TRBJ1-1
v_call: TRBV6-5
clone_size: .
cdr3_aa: CASSYGTGVRITEAFF
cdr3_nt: TGTGCCAGCAGTTACGGGACAGGTGTTAGGATAACTGAAGCTTTCTTT

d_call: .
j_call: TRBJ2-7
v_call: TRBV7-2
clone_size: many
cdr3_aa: CASSLAGQGAYEQYF
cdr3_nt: TGTGCCAGCAGCTTAGCAGGTCAGGGAGCCTACGAGCAGTACTTC

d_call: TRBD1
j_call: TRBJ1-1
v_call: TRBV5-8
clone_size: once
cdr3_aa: CASSSADRFVNGAFF
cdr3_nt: TGTGCCAGCAGCTCGGCGGACAGGTTCGTGAATGGAGCTTTCTTT

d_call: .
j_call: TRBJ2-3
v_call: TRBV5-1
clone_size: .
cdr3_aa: CASSTDRPAGDTQYF
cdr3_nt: TGCGCCAGCAGCACGGACCGACCCGCGGGAGATACGCAGTATTTT

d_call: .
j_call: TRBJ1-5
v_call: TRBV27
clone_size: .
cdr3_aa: CASSSVFSNQPQHF
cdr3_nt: TGTGCCAGCAGTTCAGTGTTTAGCAATCAGCCCCAGCATTTT

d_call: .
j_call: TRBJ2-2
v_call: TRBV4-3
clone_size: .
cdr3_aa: CASSQALQRNTGELFF
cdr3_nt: TGCGCCAGCAGCCAAGCCTTGCAGCGAAACACCGGGGAGCTGTTTTTT

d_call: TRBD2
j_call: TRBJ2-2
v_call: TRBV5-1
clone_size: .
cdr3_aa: CASNGLADTGELFF
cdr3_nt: TGCGCCAGCAACGGACTAGCGGACACCGGGGAGCTGTTTTTT

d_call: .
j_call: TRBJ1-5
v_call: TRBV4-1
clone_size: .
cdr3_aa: CASSQDGVGDNQPQHF
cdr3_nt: TGCGCCAGCAGCCAAGATGGAGTTGGAGACAATCAGCCCCAGCATTTT

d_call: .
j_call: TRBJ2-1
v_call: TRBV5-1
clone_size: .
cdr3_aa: CASSLASTYNEQFF
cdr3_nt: TGCGCCAGCAGCTTGGCCTCCACCTACAATGAGCAGTTCTTC

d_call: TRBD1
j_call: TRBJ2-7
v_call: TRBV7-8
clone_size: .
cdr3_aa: CASSRARTGEQYF
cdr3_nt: TGTGCCAGCAGCCGAGCTCGGACAGGCGAGCAGTACTTC

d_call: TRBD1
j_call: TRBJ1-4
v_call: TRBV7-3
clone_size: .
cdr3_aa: CASSPGQGPNEKLFF
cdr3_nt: TGTGCCAGCAGTCCCGGACAGGGACCTAATGAAAAACTGTTTTTT

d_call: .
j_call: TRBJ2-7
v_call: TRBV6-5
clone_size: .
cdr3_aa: CASSYSANLPDYEQYF
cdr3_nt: TGTGCCAGCAGTTACTCGGCTAATCTCCCAGACTACGAGCAGTACTTC

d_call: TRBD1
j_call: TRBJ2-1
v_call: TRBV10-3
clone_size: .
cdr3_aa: CAIRQTGQGSYNEQFF
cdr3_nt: TGTGCCATCAGACAAACCGGACAGGGCTCCTACAATGAGCAGTTCTTC

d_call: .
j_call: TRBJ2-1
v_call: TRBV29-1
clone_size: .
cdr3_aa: CSVAILGNEQFF
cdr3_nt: TGCAGCGTTGCTATTCTGGGGAATGAGCAGTTCTTC

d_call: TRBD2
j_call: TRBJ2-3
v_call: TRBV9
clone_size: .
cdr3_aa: CASSSRPLAGSTDTQYF
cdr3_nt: TGTGCCAGCAGCTCCCGCCCCCTAGCGGGAAGCACAGATACGCAGTATTTT

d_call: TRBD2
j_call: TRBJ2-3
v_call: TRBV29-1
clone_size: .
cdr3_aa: CSVEGGAGLAVDTQYF
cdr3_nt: TGCAGCGTTGAAGGTGGGGCGGGACTAGCGGTAGATACGCAGTATTTT

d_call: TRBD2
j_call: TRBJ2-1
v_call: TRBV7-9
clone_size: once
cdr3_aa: CASKVLAGDGEQFF
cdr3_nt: TGTGCCAGCAAGGTTCTAGCGGGAGATGGGGAGCAGTTCTTC

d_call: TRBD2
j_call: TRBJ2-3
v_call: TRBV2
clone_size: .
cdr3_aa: CASIGLAGGPGDTQYF
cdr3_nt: TGTGCCAGCATTGGGTTAGCGGGAGGGCCGGGGGATACGCAGTATTTT

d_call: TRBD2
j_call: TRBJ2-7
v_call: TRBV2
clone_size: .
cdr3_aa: CASSEARLAADEQYF
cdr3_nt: TGTGCCAGCAGTGAAGCTCGACTAGCAGCCGACGAGCAGTACTTC

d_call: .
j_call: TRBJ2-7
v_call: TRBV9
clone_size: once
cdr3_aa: CASSVGGRAEGAEQYF
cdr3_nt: TGTGCCAGCAGCGTAGGAGGGAGGGCCGAGGGGGCAGAGCAGTACTTC

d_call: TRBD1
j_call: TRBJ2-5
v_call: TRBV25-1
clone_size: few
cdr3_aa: CASSWDSQETQYF
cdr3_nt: TGTGCCAGCAGTTGGGACAGCCAAGAGACCCAGTACTTC

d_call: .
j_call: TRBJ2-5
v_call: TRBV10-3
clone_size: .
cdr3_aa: CAISESPLHGPGARETQYF
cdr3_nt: TGTGCCATCAGTGAGTCGCCACTCCATGGACCCGGTGCCCGGGAGACCCAGTACTTC

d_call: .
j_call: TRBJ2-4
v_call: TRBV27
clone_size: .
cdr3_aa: CASSLSAKNIQYF
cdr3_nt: TGTGCCAGCAGTTTAAGTGCCAAAAACATTCAGTACTTC

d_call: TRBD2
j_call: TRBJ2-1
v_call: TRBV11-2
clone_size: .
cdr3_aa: CASSSTTSGMNEQFF
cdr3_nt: TGTGCCAGCAGTTCTACGACTAGCGGGATGAATGAGCAGTTCTTC

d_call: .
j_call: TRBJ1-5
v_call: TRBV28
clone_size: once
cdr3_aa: CASGRRSNQPQHF
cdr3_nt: TGTGCCAGCGGGCGGAGGAGCAATCAGCCCCAGCATTTT

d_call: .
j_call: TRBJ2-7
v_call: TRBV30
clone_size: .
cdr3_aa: CAWSEGREPYEQYF
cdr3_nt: TGTGCCTGGAGTGAAGGCAGGGAACCCTACGAGCAGTACTTC

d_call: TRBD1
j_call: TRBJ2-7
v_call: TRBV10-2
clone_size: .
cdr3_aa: CASRGGQGAYEQYF
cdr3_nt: TGCGCCAGCAGAGGGGGACAGGGGGCCTACGAGCAGTACTTC

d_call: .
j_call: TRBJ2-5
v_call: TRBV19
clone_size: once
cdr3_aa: CASSIQEGAETQYF
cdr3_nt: TGTGCCAGTAGTATCCAGGAAGGGGCAGAGACCCAGTACTTC

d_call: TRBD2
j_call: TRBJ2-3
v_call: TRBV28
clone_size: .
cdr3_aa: CASSAKQAGVLDTQYF
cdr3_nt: TGTGCCAGCAGTGCGAAGCAGGCGGGAGTGTTAGATACGCAGTATTTT

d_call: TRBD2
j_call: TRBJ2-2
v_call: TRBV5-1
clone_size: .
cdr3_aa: CASGASGPGELFF
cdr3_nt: TGCGCCAGTGGAGCTAGCGGGCCCGGGGAGCTGTTTTTT

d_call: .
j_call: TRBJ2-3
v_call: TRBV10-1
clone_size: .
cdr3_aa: CATGALEPTDTQYF
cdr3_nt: TGCGCCACCGGGGCGTTGGAGCCCACAGATACGCAGTATTTT

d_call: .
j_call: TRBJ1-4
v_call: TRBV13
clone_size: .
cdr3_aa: CASSHRDTDEKLFF
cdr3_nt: TGTGCCAGCAGTCACCGGGACACCGATGAAAAACTGTTTTTT

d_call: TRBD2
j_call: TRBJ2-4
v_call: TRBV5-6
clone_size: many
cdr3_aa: CASSLTVAGGLEKNIQYF
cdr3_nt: TGTGCCAGCAGCTTGACAGTAGCGGGAGGACTCGAAAAAAACATTCAGTACTTC

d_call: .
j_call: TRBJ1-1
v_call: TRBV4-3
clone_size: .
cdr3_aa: CASSQEAQLEAFF
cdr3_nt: TGCGCCAGCAGCCAAGAGGCACAGCTTGAAGCTTTCTTT

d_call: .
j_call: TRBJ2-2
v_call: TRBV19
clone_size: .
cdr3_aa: CASSMDSLNTGELFF
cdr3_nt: TGTGCCAGTAGTATGGACAGCTTGAACACCGGGGAGCTGTTTTTT

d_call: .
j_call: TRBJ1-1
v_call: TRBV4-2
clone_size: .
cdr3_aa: CASSQINYGSTEAFF
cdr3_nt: TGTGCCAGCAGCCAGATCAATTACGGTAGCACTGAAGCTTTCTTT

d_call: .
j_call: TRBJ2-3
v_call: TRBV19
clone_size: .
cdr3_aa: CASRKSDKGGGTDTQYF
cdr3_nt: TGTGCCAGTAGAAAATCCGACAAGGGGGGCGGCACAGATACGCAGTATTTT

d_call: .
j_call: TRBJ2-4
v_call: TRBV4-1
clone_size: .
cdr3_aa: CASSQAPQLAKNIQYF
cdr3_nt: TGCGCCAGCAGCCAAGCCCCCCAGCTAGCCAAAAACATTCAGTACTTC

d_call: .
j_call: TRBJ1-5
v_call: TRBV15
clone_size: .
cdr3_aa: CATSRVVMQPQHF
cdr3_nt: TGTGCCACCAGCAGAGTGGTTATGCAGCCCCAGCATTTT

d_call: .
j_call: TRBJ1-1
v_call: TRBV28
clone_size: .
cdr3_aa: CATDVQAGTEAFF
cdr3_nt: TGTGCCACCGACGTACAAGCGGGGACTGAAGCTTTCTTT

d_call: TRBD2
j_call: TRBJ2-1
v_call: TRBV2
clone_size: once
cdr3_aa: CASSESVSGIALYNEQFF
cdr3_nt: TGTGCCAGCAGTGAATCGGTTAGCGGGATAGCGTTATACAATGAGCAGTTCTTC

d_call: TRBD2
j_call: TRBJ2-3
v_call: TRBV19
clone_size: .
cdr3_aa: CASSLGGRTDTQYF
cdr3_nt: TGTGCCAGTAGCCTCGGGGGGAGGACAGATACGCAGTATTTT

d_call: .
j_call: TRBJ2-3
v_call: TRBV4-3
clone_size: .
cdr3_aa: CASSQDRDSAPDTQYF
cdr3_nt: TGCGCCAGCAGCCAAGATAGGGATTCGGCCCCAGATACGCAGTATTTT

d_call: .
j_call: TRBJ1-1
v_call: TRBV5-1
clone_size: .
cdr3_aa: CASSLDWRAEAFF
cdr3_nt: TGCGCCAGCAGCTTGGACTGGCGCGCTGAAGCTTTCTTT

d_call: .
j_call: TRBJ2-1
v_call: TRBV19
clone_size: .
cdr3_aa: CATGVYINEQFF
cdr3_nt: TGTGCCACTGGGGTATATATCAATGAGCAGTTCTTC

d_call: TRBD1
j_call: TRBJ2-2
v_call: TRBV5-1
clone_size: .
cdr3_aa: CASSLVGTGNTGELFF
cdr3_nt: TGCGCCAGCAGCTTGGTAGGGACAGGGAACACCGGGGAGCTGTTTTTT

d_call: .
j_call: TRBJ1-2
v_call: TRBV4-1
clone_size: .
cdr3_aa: CASSLEPSVTGNYGYTF
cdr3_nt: TGCGCCAGCAGCCTCGAACCCTCCGTGACAGGAAACTATGGCTACACCTTC

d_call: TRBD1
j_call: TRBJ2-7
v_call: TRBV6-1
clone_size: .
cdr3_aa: CASRTPGQGTYEQYF
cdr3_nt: TGTGCCAGCAGGACCCCAGGACAGGGAACCTACGAGCAGTACTTC

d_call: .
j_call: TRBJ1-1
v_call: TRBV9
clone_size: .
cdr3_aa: CASSVSGNTEAFF
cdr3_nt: TGTGCCAGCAGCGTGTCAGGGAACACTGAAGCTTTCTTT

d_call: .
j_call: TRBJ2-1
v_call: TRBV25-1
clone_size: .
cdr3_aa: CASSEWRGANNEQFF
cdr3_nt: TGTGCCAGCAGTGAATGGAGAGGGGCGAACAATGAGCAGTTCTTC

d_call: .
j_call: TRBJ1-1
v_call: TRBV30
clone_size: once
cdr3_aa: CASLRDATEAFF
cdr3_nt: TGTGCCTCGCTGCGAGACGCGACTGAAGCTTTCTTT